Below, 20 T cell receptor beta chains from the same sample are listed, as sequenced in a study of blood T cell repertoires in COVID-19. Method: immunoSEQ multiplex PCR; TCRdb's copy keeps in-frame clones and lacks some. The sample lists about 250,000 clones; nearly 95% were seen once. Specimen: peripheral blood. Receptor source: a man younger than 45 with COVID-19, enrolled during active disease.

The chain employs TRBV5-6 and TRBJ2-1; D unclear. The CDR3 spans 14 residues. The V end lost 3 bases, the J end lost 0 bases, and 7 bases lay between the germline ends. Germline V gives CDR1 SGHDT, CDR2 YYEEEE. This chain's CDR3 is CASSYHSSYNEQFF. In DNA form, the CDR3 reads TGTGCCAGCAGCTACCACAGCTCCTACAATGAGCAGTTCTTC.

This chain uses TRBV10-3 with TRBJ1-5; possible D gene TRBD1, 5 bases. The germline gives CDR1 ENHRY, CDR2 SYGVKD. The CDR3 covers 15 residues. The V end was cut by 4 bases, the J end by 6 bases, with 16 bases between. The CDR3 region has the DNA TGTGCCATCAGTGGCGGGACGGAGGGCATTCAGCCCCAGCATTTT. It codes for CAISGGTEGIQPQHF.

The DNA for the CDR3 is TGCGCCAGCAGCCTTGGGACAGGGGGTCGCGAGACCCAGTACTTC. This encodes CASSLGTGGRETQYF. The V and J genes are TRBV5-1 and TRBJ2-5; 11 bases match TRBD1. The CDR3 spans 15 residues. The germline V gene encodes CDR1 SGHRS and CDR2 YFSETQ. J gave up 5 bases and V 4 bases, and 7 bases lay outside the gene matches.

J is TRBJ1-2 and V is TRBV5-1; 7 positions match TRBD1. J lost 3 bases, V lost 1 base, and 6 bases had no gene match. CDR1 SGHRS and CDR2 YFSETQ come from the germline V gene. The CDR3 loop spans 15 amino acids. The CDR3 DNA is TGCGCCAGCAGCTTGCGGCAGGGGGAGGACTATGGCTACACCTTC. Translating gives CASSLRQGEDYGYTF.

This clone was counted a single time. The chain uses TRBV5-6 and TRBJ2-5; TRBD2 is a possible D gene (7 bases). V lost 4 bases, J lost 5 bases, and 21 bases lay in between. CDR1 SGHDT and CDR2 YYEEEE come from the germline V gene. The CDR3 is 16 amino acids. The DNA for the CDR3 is TGTGCCAGCAGCGAAAGGTTGACGCGGGGGCGGGAGACCCAGTACTTC. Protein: CASSERLTRGRETQYF.

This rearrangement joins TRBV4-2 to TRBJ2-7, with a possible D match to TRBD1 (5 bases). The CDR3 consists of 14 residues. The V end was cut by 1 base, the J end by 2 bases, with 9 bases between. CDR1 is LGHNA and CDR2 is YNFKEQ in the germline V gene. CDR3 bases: TGTGCCAGCAGCCAAGGCCAGGGTACCTACGAGCAGTACTTC. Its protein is CASSQGQGTYEQYF.

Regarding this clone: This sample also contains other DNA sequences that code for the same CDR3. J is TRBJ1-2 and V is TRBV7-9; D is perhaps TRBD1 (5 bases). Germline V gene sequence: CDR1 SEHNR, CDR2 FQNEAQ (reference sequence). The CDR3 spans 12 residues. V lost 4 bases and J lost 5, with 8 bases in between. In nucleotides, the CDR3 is TGTGCCAGCAGCTCCGACAGTTATGGCTACACCTTC. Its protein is CASSSDSYGYTF.

CDR3 sequence reads: CASSAAGLSNTQYF. CDR3 DNA sequence: TGTGCCAGCAGCGCAGCGGGGCTGTCCAATACGCAGTATTTT. The J gene is TRBJ2-3, the V gene TRBV9, with 7 bases matching TRBD2. Germline-derived CDR1 and CDR2 are SGDLS and YYNGEE. J lost 7 bases, V lost 3 bases, and 8 bases had no gene match. The CDR3 covers 14 residues.

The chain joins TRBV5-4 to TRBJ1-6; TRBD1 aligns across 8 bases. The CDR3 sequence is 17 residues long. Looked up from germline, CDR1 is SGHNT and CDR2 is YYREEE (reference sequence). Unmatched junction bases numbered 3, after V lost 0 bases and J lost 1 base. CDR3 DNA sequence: TGTGCCAGCAGCTTGGAACAGGGGGGGTCCTATAATTCACCCCTCCACTTT. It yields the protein CASSLEQGGSYNSPLHF.

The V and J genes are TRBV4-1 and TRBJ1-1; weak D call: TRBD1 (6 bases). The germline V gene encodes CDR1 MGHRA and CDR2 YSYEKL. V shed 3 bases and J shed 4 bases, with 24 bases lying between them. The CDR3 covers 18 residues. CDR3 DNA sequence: TGCGCCAGCAGCCACGCGGTAAAGAACAGGGAGGGCGGCACTGAAGCTTTCTTT. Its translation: CASSHAVKNREGGTEAFF.

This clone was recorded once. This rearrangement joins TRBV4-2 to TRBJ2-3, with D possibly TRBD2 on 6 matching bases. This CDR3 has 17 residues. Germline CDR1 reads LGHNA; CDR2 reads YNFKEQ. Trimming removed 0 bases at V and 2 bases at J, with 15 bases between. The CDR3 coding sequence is TGTGCCAGCAGCCAAGAAGGGGCAGGGAGGATCACAGATACGCAGTATTTT. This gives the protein CASSQEGAGRITDTQYF.

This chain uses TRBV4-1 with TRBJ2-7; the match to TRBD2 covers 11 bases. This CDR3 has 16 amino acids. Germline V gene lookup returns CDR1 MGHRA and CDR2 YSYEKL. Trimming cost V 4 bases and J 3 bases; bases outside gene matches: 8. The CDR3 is CASSPATSGGHYEQYF. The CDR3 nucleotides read TGCGCCAGCAGCCCCGCCACTAGCGGGGGACACTACGAGCAGTACTTC.

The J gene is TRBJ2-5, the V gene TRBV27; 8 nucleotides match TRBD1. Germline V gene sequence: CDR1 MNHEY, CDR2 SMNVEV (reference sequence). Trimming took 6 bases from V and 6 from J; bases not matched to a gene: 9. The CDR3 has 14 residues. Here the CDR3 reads CASSRDRGGKTQYF. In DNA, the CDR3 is TGTGCCAGCAGCCGCGACAGGGGCGGGAAGACCCAGTACTTC.

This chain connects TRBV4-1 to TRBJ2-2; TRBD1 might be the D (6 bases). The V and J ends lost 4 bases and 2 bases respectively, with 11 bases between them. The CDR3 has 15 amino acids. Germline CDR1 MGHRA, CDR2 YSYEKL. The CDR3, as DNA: TGCGCCAGCAGCCCGACAGGAGCCAACACCGGGGAGCTGTTTTTT. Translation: CASSPTGANTGELFF.

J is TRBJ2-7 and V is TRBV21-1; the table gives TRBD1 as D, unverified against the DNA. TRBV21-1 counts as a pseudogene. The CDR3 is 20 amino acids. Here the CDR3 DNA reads TGTGCCAGCAGCAAAGTTTTATTTAGCTTTGGGACAGGGGGTACCTACGAGCAGTACTTC. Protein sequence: CASSKVLFSFGTGGTYEQYF.

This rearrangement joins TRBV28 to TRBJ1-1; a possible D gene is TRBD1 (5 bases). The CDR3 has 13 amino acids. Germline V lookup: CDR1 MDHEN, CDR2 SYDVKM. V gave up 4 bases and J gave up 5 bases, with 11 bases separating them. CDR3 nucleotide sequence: TGTGCCAGCAGTTCCGGACAAGATACTGAAGCTTTCTTT. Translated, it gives CASSSGQDTEAFF. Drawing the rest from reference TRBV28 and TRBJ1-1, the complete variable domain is DVKVTQSSRYLVKRTGEKVFLECVQDMDHENMFWYRQDPGLGLRLIYFSYDVKMKEKGDIPEGYSVSREKKERFSLILESASTNQTSMYLCASSSGQDTEAFFGQGTRLTVV.

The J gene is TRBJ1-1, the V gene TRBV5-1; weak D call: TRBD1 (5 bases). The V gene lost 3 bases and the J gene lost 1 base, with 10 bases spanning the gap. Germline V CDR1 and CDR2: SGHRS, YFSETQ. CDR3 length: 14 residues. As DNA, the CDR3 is TGCGCCAGCAGCTACGGGGGGGAGAACACTGAAGCTTTCTTT. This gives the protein CASSYGGENTEAFF.

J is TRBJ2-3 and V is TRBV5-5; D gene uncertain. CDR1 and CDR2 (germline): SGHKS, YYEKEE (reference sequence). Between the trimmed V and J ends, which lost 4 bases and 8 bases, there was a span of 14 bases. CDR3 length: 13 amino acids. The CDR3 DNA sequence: TGTGCCAGCAGCACACCTGACAAGATTACGCAGTATTTT. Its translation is CASSTPDKITQYF.

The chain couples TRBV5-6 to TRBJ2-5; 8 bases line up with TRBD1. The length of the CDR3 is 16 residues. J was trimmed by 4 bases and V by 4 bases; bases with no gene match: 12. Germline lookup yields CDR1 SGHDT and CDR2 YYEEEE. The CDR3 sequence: CASSTPGQVMGETQYF. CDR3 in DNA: TGTGCCAGCAGCACGCCGGGACAGGTTATGGGAGAGACCCAGTACTTC.

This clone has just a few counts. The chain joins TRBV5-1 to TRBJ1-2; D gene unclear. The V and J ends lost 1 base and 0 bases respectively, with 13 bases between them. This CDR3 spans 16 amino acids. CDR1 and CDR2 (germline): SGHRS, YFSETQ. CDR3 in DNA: TGCGCCAGCAGCTTGCGGAGAGGGAAGACTAACTATGGCTACACCTTC. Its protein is CASSLRRGKTNYGYTF.